A selection of T cell receptor beta chains follows, all from one sample in a study of metastatic and nonmetastatic thyroid tumors. TCRdb re-processed the PCR reads through MiXCR. The data hold approximately 41,000 clones, with 28% observed a single time. Input material: blood. The receptors shown here come from a male donor with papillary thyroid cancer or a benign thyroid nodule (not recorded which). Some clones in this sample may be carry-over from other donors' samples. Each CDR3 is given with its conserved first and last residue. A D gene is named only where the DNA matches it firmly. Only some rows state a clone size, as once, few, many or a class for expanded clones.

d_gene	j_gene	v_gene	abundance	CDR3nt	CDR3aa
NA	TRBJ2-3	TRBV7-3	once	TGTGCCAGCAGCAGAAAGGGGGCAGATACGCAGTATTTT	CASSRKGADTQYF
TRBD1	TRBJ1-2	TRBV14	many	TGTGCCAGCAGCCGGGCCGGGACAGCCTATGGCTACACCTTC	CASSRAGTAYGYTF
TRBD1	TRBJ2-3	TRBV5-1	NA	TGCGTCAGCAGCAAAGGACAGGGGCCAAGCACAGATACGCAGTATTTT	CVSSKGQGPSTDTQYF
NA	TRBJ1-1	TRBV6-2/TRBV6-3	NA	TGTGCCAGCAGTTACCGCGGGAAAGCTTTCTTT	CASSYRGKAFF
NA	TRBJ2-1	TRBV28	few	TGTGCCAGCAGTCGGGTGGGTCAGTCGTGGGAGGCCTCCTACAATGAGCAGTTCTTC	CASSRVGQSWEASYNEQFF
TRBD2	TRBJ2-7	TRBV28	NA	TGTGCCAGCAACCTGGGGCTGGCGGGAGACTACGAGCAGTACTTC	CASNLGLAGDYEQYF
TRBD1	TRBJ1-1	TRBV6-5	few	TGTGCCAGCAGGTTACAGGGGGCGAACACTGAAGCTTTCTTT	CASRLQGANTEAFF
NA	TRBJ2-3	TRBV6-1	few	TGTGCCAGCAGGGGCGGGTCCACAGATGCGCAGTATTTT	CASRGGSTDAQYF
TRBD1	TRBJ1-5	TRBV5-4	many	TGTGCCAGCAGCCCGGACAGGGAAAGTCAGCCCCAGCATTTT	CASSPDRESQPQHF
NA	TRBJ2-7	TRBV28	few	TGTGCCAGCAGTCCTTTTATAGGGAAGCCCGAGCAGTACTTC	CASSPFIGKPEQYF
NA	TRBJ2-1	TRBV6-5	NA	TGTGCCAGCAGTTACGGGGGAATTAATGCGGGACGTGAGCAGTTCTTC	CASSYGGINAGREQFF
NA	TRBJ2-5	TRBV28	many	TGTGCCAGTCACCAGCAGGGAAAGGAGACCCAGTACTTC	CASHQQGKETQYF
NA	TRBJ2-6	TRBV28	NA	TGTGCCAGCAGAACAACAGCCTCTGGGGCCAACTTCCTGACTTTC	CASRTTASGANFLTF
NA	TRBJ2-3	TRBV6-2/TRBV6-3	once	TGTGCCAGCAGGTGGACATCAGATACGCAGTATTTT	CASRWTSDTQYF
NA	TRBJ2-7	TRBV15	many	TGTGCCACCAGCAGAGGAGGGGGCGAGCAGTACTTC	CATSRGGGEQYF
NA	TRBJ1-2	TRBV4-1	NA	TGCGCCAGCAGCGAACGGGACGGGGTCTATGGCTACACCTTC	CASSERDGVYGYTF
NA	TRBJ1-1	TRBV7-9	many	TGTGCCAGCAGCTTGCTGACAGCCCCGAACACTGAAGCTTTCTTT	CASSLLTAPNTEAFF
TRBD1	TRBJ1-2	TRBV10-3	many	TGTGCCATTAGGGACAGGGGAATTGATGGCTACACCTTC	CAIRDRGIDGYTF
NA	TRBJ2-3	TRBV19	few	TGTGCCAGTAGTACTTCACTAAGGGCAGATACGCAGTATTTT	CASSTSLRADTQYF
TRBD1	TRBJ2-7	TRBV7-2	many	TGTGCCAGCAGCTTAGCACAGGGGGGCCCCTACGAGCAGTACTTC	CASSLAQGGPYEQYF
NA	TRBJ2-5	TRBV6-2/TRBV6-3	once	TGTGCCAGCATGACACTTCAAGAGACCCAGTACTTC	CASMTLQETQYF
NA	TRBJ1-1	TRBV4-1	NA	TGCGCCAACAGCCATGTGGGGGAAAGGGACGAAGCTTTCTTT	CANSHVGERDEAFF
NA	TRBJ1-1	TRBV9	NA	TGTGCCAGCAGTCCGGGACCGACGAGCACTGAAGCTTTCTTT	CASSPGPTSTEAFF
TRBD2	TRBJ2-5	TRBV6-4	many	TGTGCCAGCAGACAGTCAGCGGGGGCTACAGAGACCCAGTACTTC	CASRQSAGATETQYF
NA	TRBJ2-3	TRBV11-2	many	TGTGCCAGCAGCTTAGTGCGTTGGGCTTCGCAGTATTTT	CASSLVRWASQYF
NA	TRBJ1-5	TRBV19	NA	TGTGCCAGTAAGTCGTCTGACGGCGGAGTTCAGCCCCAGCATTTT	CASKSSDGGVQPQHF
NA	TRBJ2-5	TRBV12-5	many	TGTGCTAGTGGTTTGGGGCGGGCTCAAGAGACCCAGTACTTC	CASGLGRAQETQYF